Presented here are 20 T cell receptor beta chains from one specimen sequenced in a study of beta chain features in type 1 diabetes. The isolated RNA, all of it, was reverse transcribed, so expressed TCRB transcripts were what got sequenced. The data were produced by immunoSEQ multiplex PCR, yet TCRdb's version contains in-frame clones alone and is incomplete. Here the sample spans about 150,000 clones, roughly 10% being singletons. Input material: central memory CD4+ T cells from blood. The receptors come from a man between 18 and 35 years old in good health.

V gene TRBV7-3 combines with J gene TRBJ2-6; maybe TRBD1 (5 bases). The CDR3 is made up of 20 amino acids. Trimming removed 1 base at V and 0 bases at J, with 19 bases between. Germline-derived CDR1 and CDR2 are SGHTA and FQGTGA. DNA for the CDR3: TGTGCCAGCAGCTTAATAGTCTGGGGCAAGGTCGGCTCTGGGGCCAACGTCCTGACTTTC. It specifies CASSLIVWGKVGSGANVLTF.

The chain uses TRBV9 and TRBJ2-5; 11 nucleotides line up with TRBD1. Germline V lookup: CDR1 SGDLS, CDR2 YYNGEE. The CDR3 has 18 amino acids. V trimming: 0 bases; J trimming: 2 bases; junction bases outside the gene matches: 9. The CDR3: CASSVAAGTGGKQETQYF. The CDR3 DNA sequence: TGTGCCAGCAGCGTAGCCGCCGGGACAGGGGGAAAACAAGAGACCCAGTACTTC. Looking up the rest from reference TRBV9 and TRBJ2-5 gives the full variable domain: DSGVTQTPKHLITATGQRVTLRCSPRSGDLSVYWYQQSLDQGLQFLIQYYNGEERAKGNILERFSAQQFPDLHSELNLSSLELGDSALYFCASSVAAGTGGKQETQYFGPGTRLLVL.

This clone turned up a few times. CDR3 residues: CAWVGGREARYGYTF. As DNA, the CDR3 is TGTGCCTGGGTTGGCGGGAGGGAGGCTCGGTATGGCTACACCTTC. The V call is TRBV30, the J call TRBJ1-2; D is undetermined. There are 15 residues in the CDR3. V lost 5 bases, J lost 5 bases, and 21 bases lay in between. CDR1 is GTSNPN and CDR2 is SVGIG in the germline V gene (reference sequence).

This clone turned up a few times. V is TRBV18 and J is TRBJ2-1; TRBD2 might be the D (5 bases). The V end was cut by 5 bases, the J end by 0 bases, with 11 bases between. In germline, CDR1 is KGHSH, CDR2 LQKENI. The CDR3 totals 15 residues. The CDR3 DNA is TGTGCCAGCTCAAATGGACTGAGCTCCTACAATGAGCAGTTCTTC. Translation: CASSNGLSSYNEQFF.

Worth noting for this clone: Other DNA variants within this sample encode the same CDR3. DNA for the CDR3: TGCGCCAGCAGCCTGGCGGGCGGACCCTACGAGCAGTACTTC. Translation gives CASSLAGGPYEQYF. This rearrangement joins TRBV5-1 to TRBJ2-7; D might be TRBD2 (5 bases). CDR1 and CDR2 from the germline V gene are SGHRS and YFSETQ. The CDR3 is made up of 14 amino acids. Trimming stripped 4 bases from V and 2 bases from J, with 13 bases between.

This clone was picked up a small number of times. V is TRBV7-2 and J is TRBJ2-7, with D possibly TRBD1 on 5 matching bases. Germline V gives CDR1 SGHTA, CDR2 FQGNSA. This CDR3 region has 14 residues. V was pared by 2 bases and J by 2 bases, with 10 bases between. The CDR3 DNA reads TGTGCCAGCAGCTTAAGGGGCGGACCCTACGAGCAGTACTTC. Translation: CASSLRGGPYEQYF.

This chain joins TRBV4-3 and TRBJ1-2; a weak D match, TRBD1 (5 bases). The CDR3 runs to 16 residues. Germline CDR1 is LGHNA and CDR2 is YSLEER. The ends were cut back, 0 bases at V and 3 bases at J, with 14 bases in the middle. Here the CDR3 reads CASSQEARGDYYGYTF. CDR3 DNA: TGCGCCAGCAGCCAAGAGGCCCGGGGGGACTACTATGGCTACACCTTC.

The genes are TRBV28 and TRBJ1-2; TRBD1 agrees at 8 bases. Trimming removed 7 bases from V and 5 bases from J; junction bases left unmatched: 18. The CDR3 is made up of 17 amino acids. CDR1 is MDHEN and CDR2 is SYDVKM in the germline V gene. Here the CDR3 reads CASTTGGTGTGSYGYTF. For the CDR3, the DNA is TGTGCCAGCACCACAGGTGGAACGGGGACAGGCTCATATGGCTACACCTTC.

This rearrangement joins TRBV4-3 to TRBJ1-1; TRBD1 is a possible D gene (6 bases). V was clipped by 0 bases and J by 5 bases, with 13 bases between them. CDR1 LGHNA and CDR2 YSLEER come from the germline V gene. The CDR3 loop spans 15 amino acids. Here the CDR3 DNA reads TGCGCCAGCAGCCAAGAGGTAGCAGGGGTAACTGAAGCTTTCTTT. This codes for CASSQEVAGVTEAFF.

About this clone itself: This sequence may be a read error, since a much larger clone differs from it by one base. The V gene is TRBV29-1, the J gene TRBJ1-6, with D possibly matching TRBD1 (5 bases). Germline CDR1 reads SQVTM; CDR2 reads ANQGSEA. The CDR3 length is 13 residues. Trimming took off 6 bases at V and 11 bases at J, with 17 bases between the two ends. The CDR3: CSVKQVEGAPLHF. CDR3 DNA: TGCAGCGTCAAACAGGTGGAGGGTGCACCCCTCCACTTT.

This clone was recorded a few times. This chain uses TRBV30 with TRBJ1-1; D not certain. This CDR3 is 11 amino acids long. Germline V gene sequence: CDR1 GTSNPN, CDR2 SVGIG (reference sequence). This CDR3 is CALGRLYEAFF. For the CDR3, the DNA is TGTGCACTGGGGAGATTATATGAAGCTTTCTTT.

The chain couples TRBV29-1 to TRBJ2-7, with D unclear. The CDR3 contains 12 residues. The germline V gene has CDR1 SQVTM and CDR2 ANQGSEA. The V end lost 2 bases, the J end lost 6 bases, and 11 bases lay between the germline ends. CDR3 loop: CSVEWPTSEQYF. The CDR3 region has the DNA TGCAGCGTTGAATGGCCTACATCCGAGCAGTACTTC.

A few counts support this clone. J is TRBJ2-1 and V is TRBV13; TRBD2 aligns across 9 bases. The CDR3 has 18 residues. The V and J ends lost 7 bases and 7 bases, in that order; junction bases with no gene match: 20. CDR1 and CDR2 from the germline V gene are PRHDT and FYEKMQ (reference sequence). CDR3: CASTSTPIAGAGSNEQFF. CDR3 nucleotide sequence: TGTGCCAGCACCTCGACCCCAATAGCGGGAGCGGGGTCGAATGAGCAGTTCTTC. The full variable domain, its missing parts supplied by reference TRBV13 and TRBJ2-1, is AAGVIQSPRHLIKEKRETATLKCYPIPRHDTVYWYQQGPGQDPQFLISFYEKMQSDKGSIPDRFSAQQFSDYHSELNMSSLELGDSALYFCASTSTPIAGAGSNEQFFGPGTRLTVL.

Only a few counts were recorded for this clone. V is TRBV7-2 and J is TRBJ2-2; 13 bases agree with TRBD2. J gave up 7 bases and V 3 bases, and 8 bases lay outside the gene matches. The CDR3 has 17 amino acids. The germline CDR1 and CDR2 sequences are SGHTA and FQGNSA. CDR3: CASSFFGTSGMVGELFF. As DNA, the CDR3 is TGTGCCAGCAGCTTCTTTGGGACTAGCGGGATGGTCGGGGAGCTGTTTTTT.

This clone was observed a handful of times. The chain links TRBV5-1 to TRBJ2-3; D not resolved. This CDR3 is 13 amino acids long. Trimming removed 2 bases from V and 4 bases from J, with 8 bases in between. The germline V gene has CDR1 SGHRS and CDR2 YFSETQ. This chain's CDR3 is CASSFGMSDTQYF. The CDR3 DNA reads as TGCGCCAGCAGCTTTGGAATGTCAGATACGCAGTATTTT.

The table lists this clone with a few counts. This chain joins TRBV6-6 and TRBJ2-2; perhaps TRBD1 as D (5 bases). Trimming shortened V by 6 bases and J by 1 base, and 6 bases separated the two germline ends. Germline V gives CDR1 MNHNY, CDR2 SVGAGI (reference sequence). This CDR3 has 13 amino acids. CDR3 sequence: CASSGQNTGELFF. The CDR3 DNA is TGTGCCAGCAGCGGACAGAACACCGGGGAGCTGTTTTTT.

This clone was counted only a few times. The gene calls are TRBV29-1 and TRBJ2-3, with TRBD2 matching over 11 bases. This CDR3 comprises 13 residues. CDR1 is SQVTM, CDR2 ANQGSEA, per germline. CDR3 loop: CRVAGGGSDTQYF. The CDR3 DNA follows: TGCAGGGTAGCGGGAGGGGGATCAGATACGCAGTATTTT.

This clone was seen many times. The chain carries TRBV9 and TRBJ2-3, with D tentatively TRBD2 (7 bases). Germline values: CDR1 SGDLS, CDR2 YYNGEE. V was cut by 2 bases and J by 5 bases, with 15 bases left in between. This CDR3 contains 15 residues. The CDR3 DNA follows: TGTGCCAGCAGCGTTAGGGGGGGCCATGGAGATACGCAGTATTTT. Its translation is CASSVRGGHGDTQYF.

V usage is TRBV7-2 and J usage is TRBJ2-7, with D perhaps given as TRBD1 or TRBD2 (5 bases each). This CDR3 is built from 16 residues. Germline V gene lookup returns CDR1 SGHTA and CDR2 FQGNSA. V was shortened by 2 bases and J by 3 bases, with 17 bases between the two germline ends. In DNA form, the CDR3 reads TGTGCCAGCAGCTTATCCGGGGCTGGTCAGATCTACGAGCAGTACTTC. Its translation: CASSLSGAGQIYEQYF.

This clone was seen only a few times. DNA for the CDR3: TGTGCCAGCAGCTTAGGTGCGACTGGAAACACCATATATTTT. Translated, it gives CASSLGATGNTIYF. This chain uses TRBV7-2 with TRBJ1-3; unclear D gene. The CDR3 spans 14 residues. Germline values: CDR1 SGHTA, CDR2 FQGNSA. V was trimmed by 1 base and J by 2 bases, leaving 6 bases between them.